This T cell receptor beta chain was found in a study of blood T cell repertoires in COVID-19. Looking at the study overall: Samples came from the United States, Italy and Spain, spanning acute and convalescent COVID-19. PBMCs, B-cell-depleted T cells, or T cells were the source of the cDNA or gDNA that made up the material.

This clone came up a few times. V dropped 4 bases and J dropped 0; count of bases not matched to a gene: 15. CDR1 is MDHEN and CDR2 is SYDVKM in the germline V gene. This CDR3 spans 19 amino acids. Only in-frame clones appear in the TCRdb table, and some are missing; sequencing was by immunoSEQ multiplex PCR. The profile shows about 100,000 clones, approximately 82% of them singletons. This sequence originates from a man aged 55 to 70 with active or convalescent COVID-19. Specimen: peripheral blood. This sequence joins TRBV28 and TRBJ2-3, with 8 nucleotides matching TRBD1. Written as DNA, the CDR3 is TGTGCCAGCAGTTCTACCGGGACAGGCCTTTATTCTAGCACAGATACGCAGTATTTT. It is translated as CASSSTGTGLYSSTDTQYF.